The count of the clone carrying this TCR beta chain is one. This entry belongs to a study of blood T cell repertoires in COVID-19. Produced via immunoSEQ multiplex PCR; TCRdb's table is partial and in-frame only. Of roughly 400,000 clones detected, around 87% appear once; the ten largest clones hold approximately 2.4%. V gave up 6 bases and J gave up 8 bases, with 10 bases separating them. This CDR3 comprises 11 residues. Germline V lookup: CDR1 MDHEN, CDR2 SYDVKM. The clonotype was recovered from a woman aged 60-70 years with COVID-19, enrolled during active disease. The sequenced sample consisted of peripheral blood. This chain joins TRBV28 and TRBJ1-1; no firm D call. CDR3: CASSMGSEAFF. Here the CDR3 DNA reads TGTGCCAGCAGCATGGGCTCCGAAGCTTTCTTT.